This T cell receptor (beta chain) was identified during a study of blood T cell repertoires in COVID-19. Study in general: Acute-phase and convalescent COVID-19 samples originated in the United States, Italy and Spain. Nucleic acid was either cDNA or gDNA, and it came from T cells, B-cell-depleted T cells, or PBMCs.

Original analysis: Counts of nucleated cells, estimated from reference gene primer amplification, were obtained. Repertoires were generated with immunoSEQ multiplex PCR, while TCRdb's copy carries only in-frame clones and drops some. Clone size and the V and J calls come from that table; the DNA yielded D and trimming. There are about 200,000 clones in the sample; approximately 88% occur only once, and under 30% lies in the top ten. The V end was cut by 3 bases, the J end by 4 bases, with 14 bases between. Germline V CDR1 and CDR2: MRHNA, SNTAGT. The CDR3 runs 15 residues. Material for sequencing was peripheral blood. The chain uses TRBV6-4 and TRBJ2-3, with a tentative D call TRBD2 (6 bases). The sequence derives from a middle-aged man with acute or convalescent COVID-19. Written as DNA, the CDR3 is TGTGCCAGCAGTGAAAGAGCGGCGGGATCAGATACGCAGTATTTT. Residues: CASSERAAGSDTQYF.